This T cell receptor (beta chain) was identified in a study of T cell repertoires in cytomegalovirus infection. For the study at large: An indication of both CMV infection and matching HLA type came from public TCR beta signatures.

The sample holds a few counts of this clonotype. Antigen specificity is unknown. This CDR3 has 13 residues. Trimming took 2 bases from V and 5 from J, leaving 9 bases between them. Germline CDR1 MGHRA, CDR2 YSYEKL. MiXCR was run by TCRdb on the reads, yielding one entry per CDR3 protein. Of about 350,000 distinct CDR3 sequences in the sample, around a third were seen once. Study-wide results and limits: In two of eight donors, the top clonotype was HLA-C-restricted CMV-specific.

The chain has TRBV4-1 and TRBJ1-1, with D perhaps TRBD1 (5 bases). This clonotype was sampled from a human donor in good health (CMV status not recorded). Some clones in this sample may be carry-over from other donors' samples. Sequences were derived from cultured PBMCs, sampled from culture after CMV antigen stimulation. The CDR3 DNA is TGCGCCAGCAGCCAATCAGGGTGGACTGAAGCTTTCTTT. Its protein is CASSQSGWTEAFF.